A selection of T cell receptor beta chains follows, all from one sample in a study of T cell repertoires in cytomegalovirus infection. TCRdb itself ran the reads through MiXCR, one entry per CDR3 protein. Of 200,000 to 300,000 distinct CDR3 sequences listed, about 12% are singletons. The specimen sequenced was PBMCs. These receptors were taken from a human donor in good health (CMV status not recorded). Some clones in this sample may be carry-over from other donors' samples. The CDR3 runs from the conserved cysteine through the conserved F or W. Clone size is shown for a subset of rows, as once, few, many or a class of expanded clone.

>TRBJ2-3|TRBV27|NA
CASSLPGLSTQYF
>TRBJ1-5|TRBV19|NA
CASSIGAPHRLNQPQHF
>TRBJ1-4|TRBV7-9|many
CASSSGQGREKLFF
>TRBJ2-2|TRBV7-2|many
CASSPFGGINTGELFF
>TRBJ1-1|TRBV7-9|many
CASRDRGLRISEAFF
>TRBJ1-4|TRBV18|NA
CASSPRGVNEKLFF
>TRBJ2-1|TRBV5-6|NA
CASRPRDLPGGSYNEQFF
>TRBJ1-2|TRBV6-5|NA
CASSLGTEPLNYGYTF
>TRBJ2-7|TRBV6-1|many
CASSVRDVSYEQYF
>TRBJ1-5|TRBV12-3/TRBV12-4|many
CASSPERSNQPQHF
>TRBJ1-1|TRBV20-1|few
CSASGTGAIIRSTEAFF
>TRBJ2-7|TRBV2|many
CASRYLPPNEQYF
>TRBJ1-5|TRBV6-2/TRBV6-3|many
CASSYAGAGGGQPQHF
>TRBJ1-5|TRBV6-1|many
CASSYWGSGGAIQPQHF
>TRBJ2-7|TRBV6-2/TRBV6-3|many
CASSYHRNLAGAYEQYF
>TRBJ2-1|TRBV6-1|many
CASSPPGHNEQFF
>TRBJ1-1|TRBV29-1|NA
CSGLRGMNTEAFF
>TRBJ2-7|TRBV6-2/TRBV6-3|many
CASSLGTAGPGRLYF
>TRBJ2-2|TRBV24-1|many
CATSDRTGGATRWLFF
>TRBJ2-3|TRBV19|few
CASSSTGERTDTQYF
>TRBJ2-1|TRBV19|NA
CASSIGQYNEQFF
>TRBJ1-2|TRBV6-1|many
CASSLQGPPGGYTF
>TRBJ2-7|TRBV29-1|few
CSVLLSSYEQYF
>TRBJ2-5|TRBV7-9|many
CASSLVNGGQETQYF
>TRBJ2-2|TRBV6-2/TRBV6-3|few
CASSYAPGGAGELFF
>TRBJ2-2|TRBV9|NA
CASSVSGQTGELFF
>TRBJ2-3|TRBV20-1|NA
CSAESGISTDTQYF
>TRBJ1-2|TRBV7-2|many
CASSFKTGTYGYTF
>TRBJ1-4|TRBV29-1|NA
CSVGGQYGNEKLFF
>TRBJ2-1|TRBV19|NA
CASIPTSGVYNEQFF
>TRBJ2-1|TRBV28|many
CASRPDHGLAGYNEQFF
>TRBJ2-7|TRBV7-2|many
CASSLGPWDEQYF
>TRBJ1-1|TRBV5-1|NA
CASSLSQGLGEAFF
>TRBJ2-7|TRBV7-8|many
CASSGGVYEQYF
>TRBJ2-3|TRBV11-2|few
CASSLAAGGPIDTQYF
>TRBJ1-1|TRBV23-1|few
CASSLRGQSEAFF
>TRBJ2-3|TRBV7-2|many
CASSPGRTDTQYF
>TRBJ2-5|TRBV7-2|NA
CASSRPAGGPGETQYF
>TRBJ2-7|TRBV6-2/TRBV6-3|many
CASSYSFLMTSGRRNEQYF
>TRBJ2-2|TRBV11-2|NA
CASSPPGRRTGELFF
>TRBJ2-1|TRBV6-2/TRBV6-3|few
CASSYESGGVYNEQFF
>TRBJ2-7|TRBV6-5|few
CASSLGLAGVKQYF
>TRBJ1-1|TRBV28|many
CASSLLSGQGFF
>TRBJ1-2|TRBV7-8|many
CASSLVGDGYTF
>TRBJ1-1|TRBV19|NA
CASTIMRGDSNTEAFF
>TRBJ1-1|TRBV7-2|many
CASSFSSGGSETFF
>TRBJ1-5|TRBV7-2|many
CASSFFASNQPQHF
>TRBJ2-7|TRBV6-2/TRBV6-3|many
CASSYRPQGLFYEQYF
>TRBJ2-1|TRBV7-2|many
CASSRTAGVNEQFF
>TRBJ2-7|TRBV10-3|NA
CAISPSGRDYEQYF